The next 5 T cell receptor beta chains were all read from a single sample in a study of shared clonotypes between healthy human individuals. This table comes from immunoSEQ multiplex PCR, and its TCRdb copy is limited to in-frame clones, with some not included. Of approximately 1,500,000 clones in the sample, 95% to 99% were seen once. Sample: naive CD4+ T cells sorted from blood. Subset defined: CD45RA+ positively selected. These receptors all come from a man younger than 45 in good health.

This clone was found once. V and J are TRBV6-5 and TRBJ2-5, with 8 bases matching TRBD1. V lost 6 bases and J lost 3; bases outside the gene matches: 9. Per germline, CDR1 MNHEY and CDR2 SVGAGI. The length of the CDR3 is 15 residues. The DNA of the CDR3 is TGTGCCAGCAGGGGGACAGGACGAATGAAAGAGACCCAGTACTTC. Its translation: CASRGTGRMKETQYF.

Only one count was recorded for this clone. This CDR3 reads CASTFPGSNQPQHF. The CDR3 region has the DNA TGTGCCAGCACCTTCCCGGGTAGCAATCAGCCCCAGCATTTT. The J gene is TRBJ1-5, the V gene TRBV28; no clear D gene. Germline CDR1 MDHEN, CDR2 SYDVKM. V dropped 7 bases and J dropped 0 bases, with 10 bases sitting between them. The CDR3 has 14 amino acids.

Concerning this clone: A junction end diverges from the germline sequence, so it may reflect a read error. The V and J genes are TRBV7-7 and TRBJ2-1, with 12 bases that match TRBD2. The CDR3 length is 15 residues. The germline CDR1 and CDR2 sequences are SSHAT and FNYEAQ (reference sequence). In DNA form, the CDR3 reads TGTGCTAGCAGCTTACTAGCGGGAGGCTACAATGAGCAGTTCTTC. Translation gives CASSLLAGGYNEQFF.

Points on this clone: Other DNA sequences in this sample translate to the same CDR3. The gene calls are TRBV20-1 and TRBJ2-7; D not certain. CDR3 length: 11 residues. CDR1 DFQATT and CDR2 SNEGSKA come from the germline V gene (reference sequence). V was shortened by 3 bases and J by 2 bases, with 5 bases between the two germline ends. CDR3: CSASPTYEQYF. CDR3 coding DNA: TGCAGTGCTAGTCCCACCTACGAGCAGTACTTC.

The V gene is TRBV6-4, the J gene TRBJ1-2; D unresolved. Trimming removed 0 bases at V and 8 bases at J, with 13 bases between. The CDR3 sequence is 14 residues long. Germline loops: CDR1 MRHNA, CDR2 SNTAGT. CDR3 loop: CASSDSPVLGGYTF. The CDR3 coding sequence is TGTGCCAGCAGTGACTCGCCGGTCCTAGGGGGCTACACCTTC.